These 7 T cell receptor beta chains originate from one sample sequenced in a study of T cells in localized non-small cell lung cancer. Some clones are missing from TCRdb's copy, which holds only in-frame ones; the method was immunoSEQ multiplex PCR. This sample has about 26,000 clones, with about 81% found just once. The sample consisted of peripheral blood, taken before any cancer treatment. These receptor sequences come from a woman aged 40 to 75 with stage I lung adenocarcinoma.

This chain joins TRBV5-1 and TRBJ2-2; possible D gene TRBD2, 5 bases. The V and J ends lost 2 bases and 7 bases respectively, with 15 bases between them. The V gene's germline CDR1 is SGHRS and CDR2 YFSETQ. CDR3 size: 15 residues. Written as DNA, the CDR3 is TGCGCCAGCAGCTTCACGGCTAGCCGGGGCGGGGAGCTGTTTTTT. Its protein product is CASSFTASRGGELFF.

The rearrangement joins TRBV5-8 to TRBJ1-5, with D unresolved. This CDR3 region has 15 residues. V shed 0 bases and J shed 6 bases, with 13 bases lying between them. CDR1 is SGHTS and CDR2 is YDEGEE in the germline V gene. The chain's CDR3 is CASSLGTGWGQPQHF. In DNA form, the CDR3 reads TGTGCCAGCAGCTTGGGGACGGGATGGGGTCAGCCCCAGCATTTT.

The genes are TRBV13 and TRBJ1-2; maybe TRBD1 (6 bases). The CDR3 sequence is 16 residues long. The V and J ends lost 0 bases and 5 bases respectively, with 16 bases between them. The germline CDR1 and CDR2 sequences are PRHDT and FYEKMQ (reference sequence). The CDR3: CASSLGIGGAKYGYTF. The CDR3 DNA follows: TGTGCCAGCAGCTTAGGTATTGGGGGCGCAAAGTATGGCTACACCTTC.

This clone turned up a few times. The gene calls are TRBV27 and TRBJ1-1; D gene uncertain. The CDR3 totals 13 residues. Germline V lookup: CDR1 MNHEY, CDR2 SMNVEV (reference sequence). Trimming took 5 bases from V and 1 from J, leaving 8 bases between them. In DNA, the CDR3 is TGTGCCAGCAGTCCGTACACGAACACTGAAGCTTTCTTT. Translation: CASSPYTNTEAFF.

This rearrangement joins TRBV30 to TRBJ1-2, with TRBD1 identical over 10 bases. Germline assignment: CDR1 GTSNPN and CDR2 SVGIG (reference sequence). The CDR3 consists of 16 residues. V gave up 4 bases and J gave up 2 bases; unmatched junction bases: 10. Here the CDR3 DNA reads TGTGCCTGGATCCTGGGGGACAGGGGAGCAAACTATGGCTACACCTTC. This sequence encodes CAWILGDRGANYGYTF. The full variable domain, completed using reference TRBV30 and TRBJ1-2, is SQTIHQWPATLVQPVGSPLSLECTVEGTSNPNLYWYRQAAGRGLQLLFYSVGIGQISSEVPQNLSASRPQDRQFILSSKKLLLSDSGFYLCAWILGDRGANYGYTFGSGTRLTVV.

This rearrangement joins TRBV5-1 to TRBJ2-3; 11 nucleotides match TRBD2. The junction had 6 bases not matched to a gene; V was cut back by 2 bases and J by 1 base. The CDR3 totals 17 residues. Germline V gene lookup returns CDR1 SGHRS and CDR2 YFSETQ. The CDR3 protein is CASSLLAGAMGTDTQYF. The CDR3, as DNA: TGCGCCAGCAGCTTACTAGCGGGGGCGATGGGCACAGATACGCAGTATTTT.

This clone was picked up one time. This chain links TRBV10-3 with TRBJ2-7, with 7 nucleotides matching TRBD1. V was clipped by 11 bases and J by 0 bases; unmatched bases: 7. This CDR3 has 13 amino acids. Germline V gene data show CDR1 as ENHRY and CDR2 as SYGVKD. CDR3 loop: CAVQGSGSYEQYF. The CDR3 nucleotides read TGTGCCGTACAGGGGTCGGGCTCCTACGAGCAGTACTTC.